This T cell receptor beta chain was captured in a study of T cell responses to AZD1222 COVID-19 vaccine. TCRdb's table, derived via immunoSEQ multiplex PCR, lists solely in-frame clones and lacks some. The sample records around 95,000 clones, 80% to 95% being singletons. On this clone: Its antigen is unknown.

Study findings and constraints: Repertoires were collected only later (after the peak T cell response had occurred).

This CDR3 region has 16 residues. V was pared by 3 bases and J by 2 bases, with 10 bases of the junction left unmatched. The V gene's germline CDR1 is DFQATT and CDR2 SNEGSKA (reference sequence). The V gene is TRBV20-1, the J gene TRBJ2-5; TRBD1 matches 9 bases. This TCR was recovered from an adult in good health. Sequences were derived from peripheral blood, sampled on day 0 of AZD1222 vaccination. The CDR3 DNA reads TGCAGTGCTAGTCGCTGGGACAGGGAGGCTCAAGAGACCCAGTACTTC. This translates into CSASRWDREAQETQYF.